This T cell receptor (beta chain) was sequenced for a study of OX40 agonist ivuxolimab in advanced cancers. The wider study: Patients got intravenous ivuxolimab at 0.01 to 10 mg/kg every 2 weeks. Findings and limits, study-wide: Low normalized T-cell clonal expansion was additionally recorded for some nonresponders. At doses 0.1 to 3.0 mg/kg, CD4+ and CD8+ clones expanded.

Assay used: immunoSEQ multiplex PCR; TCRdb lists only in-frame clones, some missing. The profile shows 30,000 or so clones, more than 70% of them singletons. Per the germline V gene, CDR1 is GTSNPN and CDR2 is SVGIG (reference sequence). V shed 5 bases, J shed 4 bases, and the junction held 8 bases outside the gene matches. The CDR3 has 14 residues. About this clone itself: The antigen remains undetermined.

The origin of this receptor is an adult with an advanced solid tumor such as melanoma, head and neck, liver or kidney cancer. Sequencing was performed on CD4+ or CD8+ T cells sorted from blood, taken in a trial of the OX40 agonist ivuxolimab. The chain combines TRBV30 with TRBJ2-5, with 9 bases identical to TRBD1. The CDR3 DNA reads TGTGCCTGGCGGACAGGGGCGTATAGAGAGACCCAGTACTTC. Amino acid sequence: CAWRTGAYRETQYF. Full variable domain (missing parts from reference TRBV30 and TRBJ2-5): SQTIHQWPATLVQPVGSPLSLECTVEGTSNPNLYWYRQAAGRGLQLLFYSVGIGQISSEVPQNLSASRPQDRQFILSSKKLLLSDSGFYLCAWRTGAYRETQYFGPGTRLLVL.